This T cell receptor beta chain was sequenced for a study of CD8 T cells in Susac syndrome. Sequencing of TCR beta covered CD8+ and CD4+ T cells obtained from blood. Healthy donors matched for age and sex were used as controls. TEMRA cells were FACS-enriched, and CD8+ and CD4+ T cells were isolated negatively. Germline CDR1 is MNHEY and CDR2 is SVGAGI. V lost 4 bases, J lost 5 bases, and 4 bases stayed unmatched. The CDR3 is 13 residues long. RNA in amounts of roughly 0.5 to 1 ug was reverse transcribed with random hexamers. With immunoSEQ multiplex PCR, TCR beta CDR3 was amplified across 54 Vbeta and 13 Jbeta. One entry per CDR3 protein results from TCRdb running MiXCR on the immunoSEQ multiplex PCR reads. The profile shows 150,000 to 200,000 distinct CDR3 sequences, approximately 93% of them singletons.

The chain is built from TRBV6-5 and TRBJ1-2, with TRBD1 identical over 7 bases. This TCR was sampled from a human donor in good health. Input material: CD4+ T cells from PBMCs. Here the CDR3 reads CASSSDRLYGYTF. In DNA, the CDR3 is TGTGCCAGCAGTTCGGACAGGTTGTATGGCTACACCTTC.